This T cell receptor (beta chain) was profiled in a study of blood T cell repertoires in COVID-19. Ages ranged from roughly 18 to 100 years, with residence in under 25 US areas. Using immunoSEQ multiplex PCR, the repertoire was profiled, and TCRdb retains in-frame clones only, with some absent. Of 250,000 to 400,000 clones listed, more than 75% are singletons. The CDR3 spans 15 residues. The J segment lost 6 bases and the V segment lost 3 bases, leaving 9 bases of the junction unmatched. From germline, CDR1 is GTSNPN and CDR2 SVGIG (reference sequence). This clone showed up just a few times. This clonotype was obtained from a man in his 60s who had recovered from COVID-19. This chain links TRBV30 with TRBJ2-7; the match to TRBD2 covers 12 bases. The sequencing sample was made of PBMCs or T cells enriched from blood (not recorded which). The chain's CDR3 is CAWSDGTSGYLEQYF. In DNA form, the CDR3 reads TGTGCCTGGAGCGACGGGACTAGCGGGTACCTCGAGCAGTACTTC.